This entry describes one T cell receptor (beta chain). What it binds is unknown. The data were produced by immunoSEQ multiplex PCR, yet TCRdb's version contains in-frame clones alone and is incomplete. This table holds 66,000 or so clones, about 93% found once. The data are from a study of T cells after posttransplantation cyclophosphamide. Study-level findings and limits: Later blood repertoires were often dominated by clones from the donor CD8+ memory compartment. Recipient CMV seropositivity and CMV reactivation strongly tracked TRB clonality.

This receptor was taken from a woman aged 25 to 39 in good health and a related stem cell transplant donor. Input material: PBMCs.

The CDR3 is CASSPGHVLDGALHF. CDR3 DNA: TGTGCCAGCAGCCCCGGACACGTTTTGGATGGGGCCCTCCACTTT. The genes are TRBV5-6 and TRBJ1-6, with a tentative D call TRBD1 (5 bases). V was pared by 4 bases and J by 14 bases, with 22 bases between. This CDR3 is built from 15 residues. Germline CDR1 SGHDT, CDR2 YYEEEE.